The next 10 T cell receptor beta chains were all read from a single sample in a study of shared clonotypes between healthy human individuals. It was CD45RO-negative cells, positively selected for CCR7, that made up naive CD8 cells, with terminally differentiated effector memory CD45RA+ cells excluded. Profiled with immunoSEQ multiplex PCR; TCRdb holds only in-frame clones, not every one. The table includes some 2,100,000 clones, 93% detected once. Sequencing input: naive CD8+ T cells from PBMCs. The origin of the receptors is a man in his late teens or twenties in good health. Some clones in this sample may be carry-over from other donors' samples.

Comments on this clone: Different DNA sequences within this sample yield the same CDR3. V usage is TRBV18 and J usage is TRBJ2-1; TRBD2 aligns across 12 bases. The CDR3 runs to 17 residues. Germline assignment: CDR1 KGHSH and CDR2 LQKENI. Trimming cost V 0 bases and J 4 bases; bases outside gene matches: 4. CDR3 amino acids: CASSPPGLAGIYNEQFF. The CDR3 DNA follows: TGTGCCAGCTCACCACCTGGACTAGCGGGAATTTACAATGAGCAGTTCTTC.

The chain links TRBV5-4 to TRBJ1-2; D remains ambiguous. In germline, CDR1 is SGHNT, CDR2 YYREEE (reference sequence). CDR3 length equals 13 residues. V lost 2 bases, J lost 3 bases, and 8 bases lay in between. As DNA, the CDR3 is TGTGCCAGCAGCTTCCGAGAATACTATGGCTACACCTTC. Encoded protein: CASSFREYYGYTF.

The chain recombines TRBV19 with TRBJ2-5; possible D gene TRBD1, 6 bases. V was clipped by 4 bases and J by 5 bases, with 20 bases between them. Germline values: CDR1 LNHDA, CDR2 SQIVND (reference sequence). The CDR3 is 16 residues long. CDR3 loop: CASSTYDPARGETQYF. The CDR3 region has the DNA TGTGCCAGTAGTACCTATGACCCGGCGAGGGGGGAGACCCAGTACTTC.

The chain employs TRBV9 and TRBJ1-2, with 9 positions matching TRBD1. The ends lost 3 bases at V and 3 bases at J; junction bases unmatched: 15. CDR3 size: 18 residues. Germline V gene data show CDR1 as SGDLS and CDR2 as YYNGEE. CDR3 residues: CASSARQGVLFEDYGYTF. In DNA form, the CDR3 reads TGTGCCAGCAGCGCCCGACAGGGGGTGTTATTTGAGGACTATGGCTACACCTTC.

Of note for this clone: Other DNA sequences in this specimen translate into the identical CDR3. The V and J genes are TRBV27 and TRBJ1-1; possibly TRBD1 for D (6 bases). Trimming cost V 3 bases and J 4 bases, with 9 bases left between them. The germline V gene encodes CDR1 MNHEY and CDR2 SMNVEV (reference sequence). CDR3 length: 13 residues. CDR3 sequence reads: CASSLGGGTEAFF. In DNA, the CDR3 is TGTGCCAGCAGTTTGGGAGGGGGCACTGAAGCTTTCTTT.

The chain couples TRBV7-3 to TRBJ2-5; D not resolved. The CDR3 totals 13 residues. Germline assignment: CDR1 SGHTA and CDR2 FQGTGA. V dropped 1 base and J dropped 3 bases, with 6 bases sitting between them. CDR3 sequence: CASSLNAEETQYF. The CDR3 DNA is TGTGCCAGCAGCTTAAATGCGGAAGAGACCCAGTACTTC.

The chain joins TRBV15 to TRBJ2-1; 7 bases are shared with TRBD1. The length of the CDR3 is 15 residues. CDR1 and CDR2 from the germline V gene are LNHNV and YYDKDF (reference sequence). The trim removed 5 bases at V and 1 base at J, leaving 5 bases unmatched. The CDR3 coding sequence is TGTGCCACCAGCCCGACAGGGAAGTCCTACAATGAGCAGTTCTTC. Translating gives CATSPTGKSYNEQFF. The full variable domain, rest sourced from reference TRBV15 and TRBJ2-1, is DAMVIQNPRYQVTQFGKPVTLSCSQTLNHNVMYWYQQKSSQAPKLLFHYYDKDFNNEADTPDNFQSRRPNTSFCFLDIRSPGLGDTAMYLCATSPTGKSYNEQFFGPGTRLTVL.

V gene TRBV29-1 combines with J gene TRBJ2-2; weak D call: TRBD2 (5 bases). The CDR3 contains 13 residues. CDR1 is SQVTM and CDR2 is ANQGSEA in the germline V gene. The V and J ends lost 4 bases and 4 bases respectively, with 10 bases between them. CDR3 bases: TGCAGCGTTGTGCTAGCTTTCACCGGGGAGCTGTTTTTT. Its protein product is CSVVLAFTGELFF.

The rearrangement links TRBV4-1 to TRBJ2-5; 9 positions match TRBD2. V gave up 4 bases and J gave up 4 bases; unmatched junction bases: 7. This CDR3 has 15 amino acids. Germline V gene sequence: CDR1 MGHRA, CDR2 YSYEKL. Here the CDR3 reads CASSLSTSGPETQYF. CDR3 coding DNA: TGCGCCAGCAGCCTCTCGACTAGCGGACCAGAGACCCAGTACTTC.

The genes are TRBV27 and TRBJ1-4; a possible D gene is TRBD1 (6 bases). There are 13 residues in the CDR3. The V gene's germline CDR1 is MNHEY and CDR2 SMNVEV (reference sequence). V was shortened by 7 bases and J by 8 bases, with 14 bases between the two germline ends. CDR3 nucleotides: TGTGCCAGCACCAACGAGGGGGTAGAAAAACTGTTTTTT. Translated: CASTNEGVEKLFF.